The present T cell receptor (beta chain) was sequenced within a study of OX40 agonist ivuxolimab in advanced cancers. Study context: Administration of intravenous ivuxolimab to patients occurred every 2 weeks at 0.01 to 10 mg/kg. Participants, 75% to 85% male, averaged roughly 60 years of age, ranging from 23 to 79.

On this clone: What it recognizes is unknown.

Trimming took off 5 bases at V and 1 base at J, with 10 bases between the two ends. CDR1 and CDR2 from the germline V gene are MNHNS and SASEGT. CDR3 length equals 14 residues. Study outcomes and limitations: The 0.1-3.0 mg/kg partial responders had among the lowest clonal expansion.

Some clones are missing from TCRdb's copy, which holds only in-frame ones; the method was immunoSEQ multiplex PCR. The sample has about 77,000 clones, around 85% seen once. The J gene is TRBJ2-3, the V gene TRBV6-1; unclear D gene. This clonotype was sampled from an adult with an advanced solid tumor such as melanoma, head and neck, liver or kidney cancer. This material consisted of CD4+ or CD8+ T cells sorted from blood, taken in a trial of the OX40 agonist ivuxolimab. The CDR3 DNA is TGTGCCAGCAGTCCCATGCAGGGCACAGATACGCAGTATTTT. As protein: CASSPMQGTDTQYF.